Shown below are 6 T cell receptor beta chains from a single sample sequenced in a study of radiotherapy plus CTLA-4 blockade in lung cancer. Clones were sequenced by immunoSEQ multiplex PCR, and TCRdb holds only the in-frame ones, with some missing. Of around 42,000 clones listed, roughly 65% are singletons. Sequences were derived from peripheral blood, sampled from a patient treated with radiotherapy plus ipilimumab. These receptors came from a human donor with non-small cell lung cancer who had a partial response to radiotherapy plus ipilimumab.

The CDR3 protein is CASVNSLAVPNSPLHF. DNA of the CDR3: TGTGCCAGCGTGAACTCATTAGCAGTTCCAAATTCACCCCTCCACTTT. The chain links TRBV21-1 to TRBJ1-6. TRBV21-1 is noted as a pseudogene. There are 16 residues in the CDR3.

This chain uses TRBV7-2 with TRBJ1-6; D is perhaps TRBD1 (6 bases). The germline V gene encodes CDR1 SGHTA and CDR2 FQGNSA. V was clipped by 2 bases and J by 6 bases, with 8 bases between them. CDR3 size: 14 residues. CDR3 sequence reads: CASSLLQGNSPLHF. The CDR3 region has the DNA TGTGCCAGCAGCTTATTACAGGGTAATTCACCCCTCCACTTT. Full variable domain (rest looked up from reference TRBV7-2 and TRBJ1-6): GAGVSQSPSNKVTEKGKDVELRCDPISGHTALYWYRQSLGQGLEFLIYFQGNSAPDKSGLPSDRFSAERTGGSVSTLTIQRTQQEDSAVYLCASSLLQGNSPLHFGNGTRLTVT.

V gene TRBV7-3 combines with J gene TRBJ2-1; D unresolved. The CDR3 extends over 13 amino acids. Trimming took 5 bases from V and 9 from J, leaving 14 bases between them. Germline assignment: CDR1 SGHTA and CDR2 FQGTGA. The CDR3 DNA follows: TGTGCCAGCAGCAAAACGGCTAGAGGTGAGCAGTTCTTC. Protein: CASSKTARGEQFF.

V usage is TRBV11-2 and J usage is TRBJ1-1, with 7 bases aligning to TRBD1. Germline V CDR1 and CDR2: SGHAT, FQNNGV. Germline trimming cut 5 bases from V and 8 bases from J; bases unmatched to any gene: 11. The CDR3 consists of 14 residues. The CDR3 here is CASSPRVLGQEAFF. The CDR3 DNA sequence: TGTGCCAGCAGCCCTCGGGTTTTGGGACAGGAAGCTTTCTTT.

This clone was detected only a few times. This chain connects TRBV4-1 to TRBJ2-7; TRBD2 agrees at 8 bases. Germline values: CDR1 MGHRA, CDR2 YSYEKL. V shed 4 bases, J shed 2 bases, and the junction held 7 bases outside the gene matches. CDR3 length equals 15 residues. The CDR3 region is CASSLATSETYEQYF. Written as DNA, the CDR3 is TGCGCCAGCAGCCTCGCGACTAGCGAAACCTACGAGCAGTACTTC.

V is TRBV9 and J is TRBJ2-1; 8 positions agree with TRBD2. J lost 10 bases, V lost 2 bases, and 11 bases had no gene match. Germline CDR1 reads SGDLS; CDR2 reads YYNGEE. CDR3 length equals 15 residues. As DNA, the CDR3 is TGTGCCAGCAGCGTGGACCCGGGGGGGCGCGCAGAGCAGTTCTTC. Translation: CASSVDPGGRAEQFF. The whole variable domain, remainder taken from reference TRBV9 and TRBJ2-1, is DSGVTQTPKHLITATGQRVTLRCSPRSGDLSVYWYQQSLDQGLQFLIQYYNGEERAKGNILERFSAQQFPDLHSELNLSSLELGDSALYFCASSVDPGGRAEQFFGPGTRLTVL.